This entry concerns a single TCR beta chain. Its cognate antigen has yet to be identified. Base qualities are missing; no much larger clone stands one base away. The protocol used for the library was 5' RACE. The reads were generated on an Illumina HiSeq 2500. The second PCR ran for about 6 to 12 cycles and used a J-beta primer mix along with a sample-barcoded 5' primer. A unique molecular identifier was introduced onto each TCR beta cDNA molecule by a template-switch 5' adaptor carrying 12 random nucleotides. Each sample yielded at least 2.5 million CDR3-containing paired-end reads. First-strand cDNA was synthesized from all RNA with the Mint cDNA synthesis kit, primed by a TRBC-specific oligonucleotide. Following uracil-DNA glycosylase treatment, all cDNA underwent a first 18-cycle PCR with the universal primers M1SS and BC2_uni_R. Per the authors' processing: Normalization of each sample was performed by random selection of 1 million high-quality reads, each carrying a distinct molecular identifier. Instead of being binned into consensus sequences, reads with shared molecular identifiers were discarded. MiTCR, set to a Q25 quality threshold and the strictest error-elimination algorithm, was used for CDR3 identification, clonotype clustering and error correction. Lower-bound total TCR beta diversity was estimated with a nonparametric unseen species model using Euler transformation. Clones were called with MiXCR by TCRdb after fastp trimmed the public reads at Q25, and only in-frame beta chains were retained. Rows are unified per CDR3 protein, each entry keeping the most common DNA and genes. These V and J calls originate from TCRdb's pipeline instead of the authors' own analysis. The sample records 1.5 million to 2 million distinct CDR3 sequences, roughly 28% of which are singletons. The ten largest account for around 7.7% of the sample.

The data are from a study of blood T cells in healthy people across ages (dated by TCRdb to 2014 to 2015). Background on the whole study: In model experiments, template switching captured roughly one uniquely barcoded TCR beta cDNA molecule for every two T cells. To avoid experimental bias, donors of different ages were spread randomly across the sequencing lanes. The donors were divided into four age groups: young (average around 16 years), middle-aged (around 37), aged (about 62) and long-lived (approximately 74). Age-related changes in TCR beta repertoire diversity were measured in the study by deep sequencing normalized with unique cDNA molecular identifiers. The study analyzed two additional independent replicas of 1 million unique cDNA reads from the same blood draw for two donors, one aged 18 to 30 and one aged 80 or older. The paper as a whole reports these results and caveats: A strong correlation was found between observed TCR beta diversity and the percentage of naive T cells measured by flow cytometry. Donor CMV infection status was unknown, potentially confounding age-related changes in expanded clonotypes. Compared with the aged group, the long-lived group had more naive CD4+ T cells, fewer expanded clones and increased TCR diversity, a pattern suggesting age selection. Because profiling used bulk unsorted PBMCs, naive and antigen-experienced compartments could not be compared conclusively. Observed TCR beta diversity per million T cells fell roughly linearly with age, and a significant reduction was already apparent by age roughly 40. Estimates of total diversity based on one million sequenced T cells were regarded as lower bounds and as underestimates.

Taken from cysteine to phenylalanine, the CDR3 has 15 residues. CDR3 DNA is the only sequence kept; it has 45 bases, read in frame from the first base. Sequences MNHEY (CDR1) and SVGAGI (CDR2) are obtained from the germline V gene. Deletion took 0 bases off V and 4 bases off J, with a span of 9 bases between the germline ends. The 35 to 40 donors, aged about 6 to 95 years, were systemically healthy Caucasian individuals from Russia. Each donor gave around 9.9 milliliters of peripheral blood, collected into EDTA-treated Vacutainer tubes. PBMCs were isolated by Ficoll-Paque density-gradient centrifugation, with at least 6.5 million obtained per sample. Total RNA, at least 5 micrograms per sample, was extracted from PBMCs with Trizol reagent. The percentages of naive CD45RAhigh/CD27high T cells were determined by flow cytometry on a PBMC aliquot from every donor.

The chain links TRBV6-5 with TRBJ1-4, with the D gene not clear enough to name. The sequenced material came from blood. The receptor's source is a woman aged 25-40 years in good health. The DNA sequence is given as TGTGCCAGCAGTTACTCGAACGGGGATAATGAAAAACTGTTTTTT. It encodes CASSYSNGDNEKLFF.